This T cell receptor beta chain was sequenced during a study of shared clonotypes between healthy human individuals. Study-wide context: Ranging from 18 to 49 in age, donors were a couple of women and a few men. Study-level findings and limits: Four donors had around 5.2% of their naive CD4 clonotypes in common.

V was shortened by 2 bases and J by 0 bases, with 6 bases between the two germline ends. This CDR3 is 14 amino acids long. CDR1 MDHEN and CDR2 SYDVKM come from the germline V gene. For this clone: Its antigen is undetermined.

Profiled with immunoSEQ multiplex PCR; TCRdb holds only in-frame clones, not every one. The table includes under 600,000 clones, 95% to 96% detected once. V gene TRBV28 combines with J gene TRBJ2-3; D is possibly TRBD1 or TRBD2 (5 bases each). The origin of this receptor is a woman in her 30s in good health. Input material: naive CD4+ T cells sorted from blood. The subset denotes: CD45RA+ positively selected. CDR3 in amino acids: CASSLGGSTDTQYF. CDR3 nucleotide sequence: TGTGCCAGCAGTTTAGGGGGAAGCACAGATACGCAGTATTTT.